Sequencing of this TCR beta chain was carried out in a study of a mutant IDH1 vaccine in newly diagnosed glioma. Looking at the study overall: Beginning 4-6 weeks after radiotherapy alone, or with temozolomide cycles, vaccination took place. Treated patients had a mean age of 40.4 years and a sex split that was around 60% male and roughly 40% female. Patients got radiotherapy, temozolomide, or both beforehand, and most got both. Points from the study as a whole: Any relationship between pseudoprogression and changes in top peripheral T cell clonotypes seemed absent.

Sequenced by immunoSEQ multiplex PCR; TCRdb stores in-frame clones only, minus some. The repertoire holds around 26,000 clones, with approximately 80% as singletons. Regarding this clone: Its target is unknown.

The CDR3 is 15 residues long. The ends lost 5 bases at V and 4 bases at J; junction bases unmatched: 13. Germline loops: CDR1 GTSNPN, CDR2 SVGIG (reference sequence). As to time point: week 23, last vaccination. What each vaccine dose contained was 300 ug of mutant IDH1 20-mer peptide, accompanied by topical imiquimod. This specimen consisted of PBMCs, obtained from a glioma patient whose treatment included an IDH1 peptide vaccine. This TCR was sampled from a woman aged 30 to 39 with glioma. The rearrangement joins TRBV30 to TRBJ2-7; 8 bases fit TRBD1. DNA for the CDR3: TGTGCCTGGGGAGGCTTGGACAGGGTTGGATACGAGCAGTACTTC. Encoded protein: CAWGGLDRVGYEQYF.